The 14 T cell receptor beta chains below come from one sample, sequenced in a study of blood T cell repertoires in COVID-19 (dated by TCRdb to the early 2020s). Receptors were amplified or captured by the immunoSEQ multiplex PCR assay. Held by TCRdb, this immuneACCESS table contains in-frame sequences only and omits some clones. Under half of the omission traces to an unresolved V gene where checked; the cause of the rest is unknown. The sample table holds about 45,000 clones, of which around 89% were seen once. The ten most abundant clones make up more than 5% of the sample. Material: peripheral blood. The receptors here all came from a human donor in a cohort sampled during active COVID-19.

V is TRBV5-4 and J is TRBJ2-1; 8 nucleotides align to TRBD2. The CDR3 is made up of 15 amino acids. The germline gives CDR1 SGHNT, CDR2 YYREEE (reference sequence). V lost 3 bases and J lost 6; bases outside the gene matches: 8. The CDR3 DNA reads TGTGCCAGCAGCTCCCGACTAGCGCCCCCCAATGAGCAGTTCTTC. The encoded protein is CASSSRLAPPNEQFF. Variable domain in full (rest from reference TRBV5-4 and TRBJ2-1): ETGVTQSPTHLIKTRGQQVTLRCSSQSGHNTVSWYQQALGQGPQFIFQYYREEENGRGNFPPRFSGLQFPNYSSELNVNALELDDSALYLCASSSRLAPPNEQFFGPGTRLTVL.

The chain recombines TRBV6-2 or TRBV6-3 with TRBJ2-7; the match to TRBD2 covers 9 bases. Losses at the gene ends were 2 bases for V and 4 bases for J; bases not matched to a gene: 18. The CDR3 has 19 residues. Germline V lookup: CDR1 MNHEY, CDR2 SVGEGT. CDR3: CASSYESPRGGPVRYEQYF. The CDR3 DNA follows: TGTGCCAGCAGTTACGAGTCACCGCGGGGGGGGCCGGTCCGGTACGAGCAGTACTTC.

The chain is built from TRBV18 and TRBJ2-7, with D maybe TRBD2 (6 bases). V was pared by 3 bases and J by 6 bases, with 18 bases between. The germline gives CDR1 KGHSH, CDR2 LQKENI. CDR3 length: 15 amino acids. CDR3 nucleotides: TGTGCCAGCTCACCGGAGGGCTTTAAGACTACCGAGCAGTACTTC. It translates to CASSPEGFKTTEQYF. Complete variable domain (other parts from reference TRBV18 and TRBJ2-7): NAGVMQNPRHLVRRRGQEARLRCSPMKGHSHVYWYRQLPEEGLKFMVYLQKENIIDESGMPKERFSAEFPKEGPSILRIQQVVRGDSAAYFCASSPEGFKTTEQYFGPGTRLTVT.

The chain carries TRBV5-6 and TRBJ1-2; TRBD1 matches at 7 bases. Germline CDR1 is SGHDT and CDR2 is YYEEEE. The CDR3 spans 16 residues. V trimming: 0 bases; J trimming: 4 bases; junction bases outside the gene matches: 9. DNA of the CDR3: TGTGCCAGCAGCTTGGTAGGGCAGGGGGACCTCTATGGCTACACCTTC. This encodes CASSLVGQGDLYGYTF.

The chain has TRBV4-1 and TRBJ2-5, with TRBD2 matching over 8 bases. The V and J ends lost 0 bases and 9 bases, in that order; junction bases with no gene match: 6. The CDR3 sequence is 14 residues long. Germline V CDR1 and CDR2: MGHRA, YSYEKL. CDR3 in DNA: TGCGCCAGCAGCCAAGATAACGGGGGGGCGCCCCAGTACTTC. Amino acids: CASSQDNGGAPQYF.

The chain employs TRBV4-3 and TRBJ1-2, with D perhaps matching TRBD1 (6 bases). V lost 4 bases to trimming and J lost 2 bases, with 8 bases between them. CDR3 length: 13 amino acids. Germline CDR1 and CDR2: LGHNA and YSLEER. This chain's CDR3 is CASSPTGNYGYTF. The CDR3 DNA follows: TGCGCCAGCAGCCCTACAGGGAACTATGGCTACACCTTC.

The gene calls are TRBV7-6 and TRBJ2-1; D is perhaps TRBD2 (6 bases). This CDR3 is built from 15 residues. Germline V CDR1 and CDR2: SGHVS, FNYEAQ. Between the trimmed V and J ends, which lost 4 bases and 0 bases, there was a span of 10 bases. Written as DNA, the CDR3 is TGTGCCAGCAGCTCCGACGGGAGCTCCTACAATGAGCAGTTCTTC. Its translation is CASSSDGSSYNEQFF.

This clone is classed as large. V is TRBV15 and J is TRBJ2-7; 7 positions match TRBD1. Germline CDR1 LNHNV, CDR2 YYDKDF (reference sequence). Trimming removed 3 bases from V and 5 bases from J; junction bases left unmatched: 19. This CDR3 is built from 18 residues. CDR3 coding DNA: TGTGCCACCAGCAGCCCCAGAGGAGACAGGGCCGGTAGGGACGAGCAGTACTTC. It codes for CATSSPRGDRAGRDEQYF.

J is TRBJ2-1 and V is TRBV4-1; 7 positions match TRBD1. Trimming removed 1 base from V and 5 bases from J; junction bases left unmatched: 8. There are 16 residues in the CDR3. The V gene's germline CDR1 is MGHRA and CDR2 YSYEKL. The CDR3 spells CASSQASLDRHNEQFF. The DNA for the CDR3 is TGCGCCAGCAGCCAAGCGAGCCTGGACAGGCACAATGAGCAGTTCTTC.

The gene calls are TRBV3-1 (or the pseudogene TRBV3-2) and TRBJ2-7; TRBD1 matches at 7 bases. This CDR3 is built from 13 residues. Unmatched junction bases numbered 4, after V lost 2 bases and J lost 6 bases. The V gene's germline CDR1 is LGHDT and CDR2 YNNKEL (reference sequence). The CDR3 DNA reads as TGTGCCAGCAGCCAATCCAGGGGGTTCGAGCAGTACTTC. Residues: CASSQSRGFEQYF.

The chain uses TRBV7-9 and TRBJ2-3; no clear D gene. Germline-derived CDR1 and CDR2 are SEHNR and FQNEAQ (reference sequence). This CDR3 spans 15 amino acids. The V gene lost 3 bases and the J gene lost 2 bases, with 12 bases spanning the gap. For the CDR3, the DNA is TGTGCCAGCAGCTTCTCCCGAGGCCCCACAGATACGCAGTATTTT. Translating gives CASSFSRGPTDTQYF. The whole variable domain, filled in from reference TRBV7-9 and TRBJ2-3, reads DTGVSQNPRHKITKRGQNVTFRCDPISEHNRLYWYRQTLGQGPEFLTYFQNEAQLEKSRLLSDRFSAERPKGSFSTLEIQRTEQGDSAMYLCASSFSRGPTDTQYFGPGTRLTVL.

V is TRBV15 and J is TRBJ1-5; D uncertain. The V gene lost 5 bases and the J gene lost 2 bases, with 7 bases spanning the gap. CDR3 size: 13 residues. Germline loops: CDR1 LNHNV, CDR2 YYDKDF (reference sequence). The CDR3 loop is CATSLDRNQPQHF. The CDR3 coding sequence is TGTGCCACCAGCCTAGACCGCAATCAGCCCCAGCATTTT.

The CDR3: CAVRGTGTDTQYF. Written as DNA, the CDR3 is TGTGCCGTCCGGGGGACAGGCACAGATACGCAGTATTTT. V and J are TRBV6-5 and TRBJ2-3; D might be TRBD1 (7 bases). V lost 11 bases to trimming and J lost 1 base, with 13 bases between them. CDR1 is MNHEY and CDR2 is SVGAGI in the germline V gene. CDR3 length: 13 residues.

The chain carries TRBV5-4 and TRBJ1-3; the D is unclear. The CDR3 covers 15 residues. The germline V gene encodes CDR1 SGHNT and CDR2 YYREEE (reference sequence). V shed 2 bases and J shed 0 bases, with 9 bases lying between them. CDR3 region: CASSLPSSSGNTIYF. DNA of the CDR3: TGTGCCAGCAGCTTACCTAGTAGCTCTGGAAACACCATATATTTT.